This T cell receptor beta chain emerged from a study of memory CD4+ T cells and cytomegalovirus serostatus. A word on this clone: Its antigen is undetermined.

Single viable CD3+CD4+CD8-CD45RO+ cells were sorted as the memory CD4+ T cells. Serostatus was set by detecting CMV pp150, pp28, p38, p52 IgG. CD4+ T cells were isolated by positive magnetic selection. Overall study findings and caveats: Of 164 reported CMV TCRbeta sequences, roughly 70 were found in memory CD4+ repertoires. Suggested: most of the CMV-linked TCR signature lies in CD4+ memory cells.

This CDR3 spans 13 amino acids. Germline V gene data show CDR1 as SEHNR and CDR2 as FQNEAQ (reference sequence). V was trimmed by 0 bases and J by 1 base, leaving 3 bases between them. Sequencing used immunoSEQ multiplex PCR; TCRdb keeps in-frame clones, though not all of them. The table lists some 47,000 clones, roughly three quarters of them singletons, with over 0.65% in the top ten. The J gene is TRBJ1-1, the V gene TRBV7-9; D unresolved. The clonotype comes from an adult in good health and CMV-seronegative. The sequencing sample was made of memory CD4+ T cells from blood. In DNA form, the CDR3 reads TGTGCCAGCAGCTTAGCAGGGAACACTGAAGCTTTCTTT. It is translated as CASSLAGNTEAFF.